There are a few counts of the clone carrying this TCR beta chain. Its target is not known. This entry comes from a study of response to subunit inactivated influenza vaccine. The study, taken as a whole, reports: Authors suggested that a seasonal influenza vaccination recruits few new T cells each time.

V lost 5 bases to trimming and J lost 7 bases, with 14 bases between them. Per the germline V gene, CDR1 is SQVTM and CDR2 is ANQGSEA. This CDR3 contains 13 residues. TCRdb reanalysed the RT-PCR reads using MiXCR and keeps one entry per CDR3 protein. The table records about 500,000 distinct CDR3 sequences, more than 15% of them present only once. This sequence originates from a man in his fifties or sixties who received an inactivated influenza vaccine. Material: CD4+ T cells sorted from PBMCs, obtained less than 30 months after vaccination. J is TRBJ2-2 and V is TRBV29-1; D is uncertain. The CDR3 DNA follows: TGCAGCGTTCTCCTCCCGCCTGGCGGGGAGCTGTTTTTT. Translation gives CSVLLPPGGELFF.